The present T cell receptor beta chain was sequenced within a study of blood T cell repertoires in COVID-19. Libraries were prepared by immunoSEQ multiplex PCR; TCRdb keeps only in-frame clonotypes and omits some of them. The table has roughly 430,000 clones, about 88% seen once. What was sequenced was PBMCs or T cells enriched from blood (not recorded which). The receptor comes from a woman in her late teens or twenties who had been exposed to COVID-19.

The CDR3 nucleotides read TGTGCCAGCAGGGGAGGGGGGAATTACGGGGAGACCCAGTACTTC. It encodes CASRGGGNYGETQYF. The V and J genes are TRBV6-5 and TRBJ2-5; perhaps TRBD2 as D (7 bases). The germline CDR1 and CDR2 sequences are MNHEY and SVGAGI. This CDR3 has 15 residues. Trimming cost V 6 bases and J 5 bases, with 19 bases left between them.